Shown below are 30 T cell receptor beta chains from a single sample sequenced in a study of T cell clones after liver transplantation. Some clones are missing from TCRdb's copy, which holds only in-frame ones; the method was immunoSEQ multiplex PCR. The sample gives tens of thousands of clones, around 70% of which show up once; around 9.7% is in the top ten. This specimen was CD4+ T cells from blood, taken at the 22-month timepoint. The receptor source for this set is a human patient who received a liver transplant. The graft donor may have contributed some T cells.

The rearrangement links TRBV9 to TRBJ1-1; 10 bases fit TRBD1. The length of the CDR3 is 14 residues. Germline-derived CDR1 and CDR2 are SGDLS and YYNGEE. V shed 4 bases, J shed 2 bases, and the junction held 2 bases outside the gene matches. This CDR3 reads CASSSTGGNTEAFF. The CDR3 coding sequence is TGTGCCAGCAGCTCGACAGGGGGCAACACTGAAGCTTTCTTT.

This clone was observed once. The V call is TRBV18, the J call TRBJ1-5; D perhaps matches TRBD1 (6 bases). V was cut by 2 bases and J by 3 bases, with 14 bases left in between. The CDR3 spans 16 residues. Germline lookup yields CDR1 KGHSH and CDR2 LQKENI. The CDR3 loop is CASSPGGAGVNQPQHF. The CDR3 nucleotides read TGTGCCAGCTCACCAGGGGGAGCAGGGGTCAATCAGCCCCAGCATTTT.

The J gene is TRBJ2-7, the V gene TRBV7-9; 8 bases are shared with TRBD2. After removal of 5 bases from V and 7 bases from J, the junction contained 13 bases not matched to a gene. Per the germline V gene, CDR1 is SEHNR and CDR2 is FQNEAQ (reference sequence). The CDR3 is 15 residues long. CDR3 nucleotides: TGTGCCAGCAGCGAACGGCGGGGGGCCGGGCGGGAGCAGTACTTC. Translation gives CASSERRGAGREQYF.

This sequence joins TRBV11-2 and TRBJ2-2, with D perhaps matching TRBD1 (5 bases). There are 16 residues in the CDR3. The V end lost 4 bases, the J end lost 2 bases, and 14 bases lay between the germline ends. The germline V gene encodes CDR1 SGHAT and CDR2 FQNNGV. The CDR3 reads CASSSPGRANTGELFF. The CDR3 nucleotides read TGTGCCAGCAGCTCTCCCGGCAGGGCCAACACCGGGGAGCTGTTTTTT. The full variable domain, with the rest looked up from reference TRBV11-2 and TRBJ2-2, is EAGVAQSPRYKIIEKRQSVAFWCNPISGHATLYWYQQILGQGPKLLIQFQNNGVVDDSQLPKDRFSAERLKGVDSTLKIQPAKLEDSAVYLCASSSPGRANTGELFFGEGSRLTVL.

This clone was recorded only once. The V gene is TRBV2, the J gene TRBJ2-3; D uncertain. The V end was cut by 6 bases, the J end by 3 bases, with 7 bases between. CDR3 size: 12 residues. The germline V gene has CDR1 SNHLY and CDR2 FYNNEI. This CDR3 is CASSVRTDTQYF. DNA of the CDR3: TGTGCCAGCAGCGTACGGACAGATACGCAGTATTTT.

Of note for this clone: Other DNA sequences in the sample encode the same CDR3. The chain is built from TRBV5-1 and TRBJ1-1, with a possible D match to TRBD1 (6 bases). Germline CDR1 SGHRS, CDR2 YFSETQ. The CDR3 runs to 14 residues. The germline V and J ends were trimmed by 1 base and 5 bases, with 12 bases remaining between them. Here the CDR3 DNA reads TGCGCCAGCAGCTTGAAACAGGGTGCGACTGAAGCTTTCTTT. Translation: CASSLKQGATEAFF.

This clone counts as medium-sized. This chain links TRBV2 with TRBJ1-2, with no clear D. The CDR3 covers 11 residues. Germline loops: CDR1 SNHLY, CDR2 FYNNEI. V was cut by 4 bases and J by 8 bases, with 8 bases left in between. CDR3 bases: TGTGCCAGCAGTGGCCGTGGGGGCTACACCTTC. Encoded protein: CASSGRGGYTF.

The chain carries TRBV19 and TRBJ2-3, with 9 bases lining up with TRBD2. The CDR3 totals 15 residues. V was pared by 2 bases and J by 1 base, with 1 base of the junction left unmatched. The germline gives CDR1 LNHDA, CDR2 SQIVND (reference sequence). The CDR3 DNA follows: TGTGCCAGTAGTATATCTAGCGGGGGCACAGATACGCAGTATTTT. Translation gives CASSISSGGTDTQYF.

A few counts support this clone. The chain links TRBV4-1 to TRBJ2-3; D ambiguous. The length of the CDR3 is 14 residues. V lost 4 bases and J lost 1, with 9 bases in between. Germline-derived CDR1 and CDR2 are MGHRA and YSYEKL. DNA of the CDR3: TGCGCCAGCAGCCTGAGACTTGGCACAGATACGCAGTATTTT. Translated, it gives CASSLRLGTDTQYF.

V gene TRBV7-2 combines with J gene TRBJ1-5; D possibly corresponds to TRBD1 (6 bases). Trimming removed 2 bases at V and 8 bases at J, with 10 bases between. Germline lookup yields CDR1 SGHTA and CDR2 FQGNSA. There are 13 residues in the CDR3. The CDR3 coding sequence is TGTGCCAGCAGCTTAAACCAGGGGAAGCCCCAGCATTTT. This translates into CASSLNQGKPQHF. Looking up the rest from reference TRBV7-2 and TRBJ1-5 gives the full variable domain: GAGVSQSPSNKVTEKGKDVELRCDPISGHTALYWYRQSLGQGLEFLIYFQGNSAPDKSGLPSDRFSAERTGGSVSTLTIQRTQQEDSAVYLCASSLNQGKPQHFGDGTRLSIL.

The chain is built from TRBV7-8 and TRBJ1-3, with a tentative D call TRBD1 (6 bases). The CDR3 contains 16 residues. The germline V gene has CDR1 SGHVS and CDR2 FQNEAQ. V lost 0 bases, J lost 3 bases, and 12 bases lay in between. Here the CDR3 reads CASSLAWGAIGNTIYF. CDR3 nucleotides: TGTGCCAGCAGCTTAGCGTGGGGGGCAATTGGAAACACCATATATTTT.

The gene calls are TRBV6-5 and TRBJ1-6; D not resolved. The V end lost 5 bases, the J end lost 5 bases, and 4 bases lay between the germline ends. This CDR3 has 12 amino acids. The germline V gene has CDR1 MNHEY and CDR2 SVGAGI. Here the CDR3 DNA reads TGTGCCAGCAGTGCAGATAATTCACCCCTCCACTTT. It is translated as CASSADNSPLHF.

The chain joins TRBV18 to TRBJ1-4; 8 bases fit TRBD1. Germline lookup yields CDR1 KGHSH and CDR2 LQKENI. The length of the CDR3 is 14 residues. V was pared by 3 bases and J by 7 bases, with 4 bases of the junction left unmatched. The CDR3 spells CASSPPTGAEKLFF. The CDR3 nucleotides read TGTGCCAGCTCACCTCCGACAGGGGCTGAAAAACTGTTTTTT.

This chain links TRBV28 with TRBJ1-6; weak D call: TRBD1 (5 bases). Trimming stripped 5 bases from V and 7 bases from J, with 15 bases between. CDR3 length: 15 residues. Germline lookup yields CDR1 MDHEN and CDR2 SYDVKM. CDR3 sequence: CASSPRLGGNSPLHF. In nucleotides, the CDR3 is TGTGCCAGCAGTCCCCGACTCGGGGGAAATTCACCCCTCCACTTT.

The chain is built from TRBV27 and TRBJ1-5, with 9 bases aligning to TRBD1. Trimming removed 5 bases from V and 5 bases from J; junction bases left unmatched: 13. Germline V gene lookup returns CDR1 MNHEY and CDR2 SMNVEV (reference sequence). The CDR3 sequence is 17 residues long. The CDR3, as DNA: TGTGCCAGCAGTGCAACTTACCGGGACAGGGACTATCAGCCCCAGCATTTT. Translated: CASSATYRDRDYQPQHF.

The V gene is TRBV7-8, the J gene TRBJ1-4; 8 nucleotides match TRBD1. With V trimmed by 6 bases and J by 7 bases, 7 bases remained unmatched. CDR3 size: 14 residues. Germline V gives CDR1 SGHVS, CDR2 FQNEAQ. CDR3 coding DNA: TGTGCCAGCAGGATCAGGGGGCCCGGTGAAAAACTGTTTTTT. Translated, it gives CASRIRGPGEKLFF.

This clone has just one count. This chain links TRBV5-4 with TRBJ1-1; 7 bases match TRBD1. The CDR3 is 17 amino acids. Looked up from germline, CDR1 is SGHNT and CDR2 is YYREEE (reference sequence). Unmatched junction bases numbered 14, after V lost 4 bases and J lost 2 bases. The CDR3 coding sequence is TGTGCCAGCAGCCAAGAAGTCCCCGCAGGGGGAAACACTGAAGCTTTCTTT. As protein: CASSQEVPAGGNTEAFF.

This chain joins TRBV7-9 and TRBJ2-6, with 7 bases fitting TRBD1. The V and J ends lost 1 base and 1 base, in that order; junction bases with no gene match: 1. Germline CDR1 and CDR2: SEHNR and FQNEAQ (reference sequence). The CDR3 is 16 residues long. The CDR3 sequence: CASSLGGQSGANVLTF. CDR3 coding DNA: TGTGCCAGCAGCTTAGGGGGACAGTCTGGGGCCAACGTCCTGACTTTC.

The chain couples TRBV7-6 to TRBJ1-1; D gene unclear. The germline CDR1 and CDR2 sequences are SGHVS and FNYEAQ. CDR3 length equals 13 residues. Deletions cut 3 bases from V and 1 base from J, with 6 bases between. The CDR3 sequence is CASSFAGNTEAFF. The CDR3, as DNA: TGTGCCAGCAGCTTTGCCGGGAACACTGAAGCTTTCTTT.

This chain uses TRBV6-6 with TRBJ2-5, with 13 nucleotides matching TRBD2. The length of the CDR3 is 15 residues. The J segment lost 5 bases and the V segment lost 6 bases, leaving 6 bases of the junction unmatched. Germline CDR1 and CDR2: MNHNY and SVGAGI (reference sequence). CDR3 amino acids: CASRGGLAGRETQYF. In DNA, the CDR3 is TGTGCCAGCAGGGGGGGACTAGCGGGGCGGGAGACCCAGTACTTC.

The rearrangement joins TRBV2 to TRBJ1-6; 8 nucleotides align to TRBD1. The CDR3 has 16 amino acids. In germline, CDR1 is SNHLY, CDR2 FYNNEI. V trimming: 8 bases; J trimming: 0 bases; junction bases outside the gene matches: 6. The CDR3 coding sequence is TGTGCCAGCCGGGGACAGGCGAGCTCCTATAATTCACCCCTCCACTTT. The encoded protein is CASRGQASSYNSPLHF. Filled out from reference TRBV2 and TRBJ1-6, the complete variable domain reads EPEVTQTPSHQVTQMGQEVILRCVPISNHLYFYWYRQILGQKVEFLVSFYNNEISEKSEIFDDQFSVERPDGSNFTLKIRSTKLEDSAMYFCASRGQASSYNSPLHFGNGTRLTVT.

CDR3: CASSYRDEQYF. Written as DNA, the CDR3 is TGTGCCAGCAGTTACCGGGACGAGCAGTACTTC. The gene calls are TRBV6-1 and TRBJ2-7, with no clear D. V dropped 5 bases and J dropped 5 bases, with 7 bases sitting between them. CDR1 MNHNS and CDR2 SASEGT come from the germline V gene. CDR3 length: 11 amino acids.

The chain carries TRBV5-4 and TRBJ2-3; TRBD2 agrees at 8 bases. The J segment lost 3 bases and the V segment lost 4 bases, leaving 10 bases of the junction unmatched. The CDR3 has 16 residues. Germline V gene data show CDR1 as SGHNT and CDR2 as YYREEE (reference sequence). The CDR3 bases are TGTGCCAGCAGCATGATGACTAGCGAGGGTACAGATACGCAGTATTTT. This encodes CASSMMTSEGTDTQYF.

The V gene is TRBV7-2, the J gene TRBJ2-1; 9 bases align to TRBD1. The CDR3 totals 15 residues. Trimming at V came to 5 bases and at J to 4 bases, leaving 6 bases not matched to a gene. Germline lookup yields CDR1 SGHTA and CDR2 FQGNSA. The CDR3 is CASSGTGSVYNEQFF. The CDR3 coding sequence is TGTGCCAGCAGCGGGACAGGGTCGGTATACAATGAGCAGTTCTTC.

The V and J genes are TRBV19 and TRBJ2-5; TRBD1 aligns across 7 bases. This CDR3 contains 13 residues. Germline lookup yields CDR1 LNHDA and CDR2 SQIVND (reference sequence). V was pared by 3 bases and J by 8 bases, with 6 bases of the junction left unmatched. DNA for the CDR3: TGTGCCAGTAGTATTAACAGGGGAGAAACCCAGTACTTC. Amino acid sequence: CASSINRGETQYF. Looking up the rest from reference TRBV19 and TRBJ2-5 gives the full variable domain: DGGITQSPKYLFRKEGQNVTLSCEQNLNHDAMYWYRQDPGQGLRLIYYSQIVNDFQKGDIAEGYSVSREKKESFPLTVTSAQKNPTAFYLCASSINRGETQYFGPGTRLLVL.

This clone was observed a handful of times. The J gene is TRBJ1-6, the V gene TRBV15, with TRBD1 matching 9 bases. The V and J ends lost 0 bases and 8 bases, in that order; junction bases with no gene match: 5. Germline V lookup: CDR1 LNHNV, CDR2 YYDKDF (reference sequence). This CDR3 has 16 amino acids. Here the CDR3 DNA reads TGTGCCACCAGCAGAGACCGGGACAGGGTATATTCACCCCTCCACTTT. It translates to CATSRDRDRVYSPLHF.

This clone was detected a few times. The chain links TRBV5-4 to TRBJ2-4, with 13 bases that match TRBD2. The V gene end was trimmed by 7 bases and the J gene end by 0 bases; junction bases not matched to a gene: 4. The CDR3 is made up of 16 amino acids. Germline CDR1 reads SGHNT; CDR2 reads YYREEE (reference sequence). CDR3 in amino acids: CASGTSGDPAKNIQYF. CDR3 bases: TGTGCCAGCGGGACTAGCGGGGATCCAGCCAAAAACATTCAGTACTTC.

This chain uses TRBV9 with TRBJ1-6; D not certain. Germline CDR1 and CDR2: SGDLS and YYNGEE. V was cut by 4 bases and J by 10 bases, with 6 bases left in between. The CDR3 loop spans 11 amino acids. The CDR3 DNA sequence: TGTGCCAGCAGCTTGGCCTCACCCCTCCACTTT. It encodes CASSLASPLHF.

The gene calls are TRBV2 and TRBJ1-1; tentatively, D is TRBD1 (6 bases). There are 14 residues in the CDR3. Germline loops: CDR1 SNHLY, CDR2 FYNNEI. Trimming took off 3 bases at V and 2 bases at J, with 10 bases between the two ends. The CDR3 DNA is TGTGCCAGCAGTGATCAAGGGGGAAACACTGAAGCTTTCTTT. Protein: CASSDQGGNTEAFF.

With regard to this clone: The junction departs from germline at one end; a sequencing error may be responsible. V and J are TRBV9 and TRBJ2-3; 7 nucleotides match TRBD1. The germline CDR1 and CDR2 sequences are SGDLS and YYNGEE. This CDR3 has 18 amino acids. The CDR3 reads CASIIRPYRGPTRDMQYF. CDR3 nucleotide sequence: TGTGCCAGCATCATCCGACCATACAGGGGTCCAACCAGGGATATGCAGTATTTT.